The entry that follows covers one T cell receptor beta chain sequence. The data were obtained in a study of control samples from healthy donors and cancer patients. The method was immunoSEQ multiplex PCR; TCRdb's version includes in-frame clones alone and lacks a portion of them. The sample consists of about 55,000 clones, approximately 96% of them appearing once. The junction had 2 bases not matched to a gene; V was cut back by 4 bases and J by 4 bases. Germline V lookup: CDR1 GTSNPN, CDR2 SVGIG (reference sequence). The CDR3 contains 13 residues. This clonotype was obtained from a woman aged 25-40 years in good health. V gene TRBV30 combines with J gene TRBJ2-3; TRBD2 agrees at 10 bases. The specimen was blood. The DNA of the CDR3 is TGTGCCTGGACTAGCGGGAGTCCAGATACGCAGTATTTT. It codes for CAWTSGSPDTQYF.